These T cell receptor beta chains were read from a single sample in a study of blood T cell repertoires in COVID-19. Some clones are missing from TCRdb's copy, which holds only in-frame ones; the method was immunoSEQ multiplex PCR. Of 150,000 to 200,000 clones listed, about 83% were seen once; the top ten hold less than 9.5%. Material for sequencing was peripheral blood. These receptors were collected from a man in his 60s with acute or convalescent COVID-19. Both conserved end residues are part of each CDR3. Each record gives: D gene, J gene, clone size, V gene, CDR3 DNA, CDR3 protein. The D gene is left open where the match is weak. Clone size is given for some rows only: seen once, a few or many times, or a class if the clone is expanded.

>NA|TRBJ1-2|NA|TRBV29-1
TGCAGCGTTGAAGTTGGGGGCACAGGCTACACCTTC
CSVEVGGTGYTF
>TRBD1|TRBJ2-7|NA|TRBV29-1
TGCAGCGTTAGGACAGGAGCTACGAGGCAGTACTTC
CSVRTGATRQYF
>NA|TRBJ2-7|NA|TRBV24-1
TGTGCCACCAGTGATGTCACCTACGAGCAGTACTTC
CATSDVTYEQYF
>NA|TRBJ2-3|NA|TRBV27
TGTGCCAGCAGTCTGGACAGTTTCCCGCAGTATTTT
CASSLDSFPQYF
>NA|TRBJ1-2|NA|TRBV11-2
TGTGCCAGCAGCCGGGCTGGGACTGGGGAGAACTATGGCTACACCTTC
CASSRAGTGENYGYTF
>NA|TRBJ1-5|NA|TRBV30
TGTGCCTGGAGTTGGGAGAAAGACCAGCCCCAGCATTTT
CAWSWEKDQPQHF
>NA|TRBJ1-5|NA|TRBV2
TGTGCCAGCAGTGGGACACCCAATCAGCCCCAGCATTTT
CASSGTPNQPQHF
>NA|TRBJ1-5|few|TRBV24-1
TGTGCCACCAGTGACAAGGGGTCCCAGCATTTT
CATSDKGSQHF
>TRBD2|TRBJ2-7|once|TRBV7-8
TGTGCCAGCAGCCTACTAGCGGGGGGCACCTACGAGCAGTACTTC
CASSLLAGGTYEQYF
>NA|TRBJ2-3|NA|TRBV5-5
TGTGCCAGCAGCTTATCCTCGGGGGGCAACACAGATACGCAGTATTTT
CASSLSSGGNTDTQYF
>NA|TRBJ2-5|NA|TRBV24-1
TGTGCCACCAGTGATTTCAGGTACCAAGAGACCCAGTACTTC
CATSDFRYQETQYF
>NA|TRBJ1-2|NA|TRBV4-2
TGTGCCAGCAGCCAAGATAGGGACACCTACATCTATGGCTACACCTTC
CASSQDRDTYIYGYTF
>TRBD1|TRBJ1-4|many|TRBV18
TGTGCCAGCTCTCTGTCCGGGACAGTCAATGAAAAACTGTTTTTT
CASSLSGTVNEKLFF
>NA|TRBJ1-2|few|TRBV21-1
TGTGCCAGCAGCAAAGTCAGGGCACCCCCTGGCTACACCTTC
CASSKVRAPPGYTF
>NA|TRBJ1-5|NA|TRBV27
TGTGCCAGCAGTTTACAGGGGAATCAGCCCCAGCATTTT
CASSLQGNQPQHF
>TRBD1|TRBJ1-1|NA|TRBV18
TGTGCCAGCTCACCAAAGGACAGGGGCAACACTGAAGCTTTCTTT
CASSPKDRGNTEAFF
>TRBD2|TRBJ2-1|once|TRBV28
TGTGCCAGCAGTTTGCCCCTAGGGAGGGGAAATGAGCAGTTCTTC
CASSLPLGRGNEQFF
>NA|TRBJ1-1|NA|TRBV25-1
TGTGCCAGCAGTGGATCCGGAGGAGAAAACACTGAAGCTTTCTTT
CASSGSGGENTEAFF
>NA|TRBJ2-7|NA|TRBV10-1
TGCGCCAGCGATTCAGCAGACAGAAGCTACGAGCAGTACTTC
CASDSADRSYEQYF
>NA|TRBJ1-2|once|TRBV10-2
TGCGCCAGCAGCACCCGGGACACAAGCCATGGCTACACCTTC
CASSTRDTSHGYTF
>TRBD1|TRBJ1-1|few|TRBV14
TGTGCCAGCAGCCTTCCGGGACAGTACATGAACACTGAAGCTTTCTTT
CASSLPGQYMNTEAFF
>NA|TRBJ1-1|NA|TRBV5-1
TGCGCCAGCAGCTTTCGGGGGAACACTGAAGCTTTCTTT
CASSFRGNTEAFF
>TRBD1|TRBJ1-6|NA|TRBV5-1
TGCGCCAGCAGCTGGGACAGGGCTAATTCACCCCTCCACTTT
CASSWDRANSPLHF
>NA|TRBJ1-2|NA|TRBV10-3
TGTGCCATCAGTGAGTCGACCCTTCGGGATGGCTACACCTTC
CAISESTLRDGYTF
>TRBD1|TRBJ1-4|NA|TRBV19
TGTGCCAGTAGTATCGGGACAGGAGGCTCCTATGAAAAACTGTTTTTT
CASSIGTGGSYEKLFF